Included here is one TCR beta chain sequence, with context. Data came from immunoSEQ multiplex PCR; TCRdb stores just in-frame clones and leaves some out. The sample holds around 250,000 clones, about 88% seen once. Germline trimming cut 5 bases from V and 4 bases from J; bases unmatched to any gene: 8. The length of the CDR3 is 14 residues. Germline loops: CDR1 SGHNT, CDR2 YYREEE (reference sequence). These data are taken from a study of blood T cell repertoires in COVID-19. Overall study: Sample material is recorded as cDNA or gDNA derived from T cells, B-cell-depleted T cells, or PBMCs.

The sample comprised peripheral blood. V gene TRBV5-4 combines with J gene TRBJ1-1; 7 bases are shared with TRBD1. The origin of this receptor is a woman aged 70-85 years with active or convalescent COVID-19. The CDR3 protein is CASSSTGDSTEAFF. The CDR3 bases are TGTGCCAGCAGTTCAACAGGGGATAGCACTGAAGCTTTCTTT.